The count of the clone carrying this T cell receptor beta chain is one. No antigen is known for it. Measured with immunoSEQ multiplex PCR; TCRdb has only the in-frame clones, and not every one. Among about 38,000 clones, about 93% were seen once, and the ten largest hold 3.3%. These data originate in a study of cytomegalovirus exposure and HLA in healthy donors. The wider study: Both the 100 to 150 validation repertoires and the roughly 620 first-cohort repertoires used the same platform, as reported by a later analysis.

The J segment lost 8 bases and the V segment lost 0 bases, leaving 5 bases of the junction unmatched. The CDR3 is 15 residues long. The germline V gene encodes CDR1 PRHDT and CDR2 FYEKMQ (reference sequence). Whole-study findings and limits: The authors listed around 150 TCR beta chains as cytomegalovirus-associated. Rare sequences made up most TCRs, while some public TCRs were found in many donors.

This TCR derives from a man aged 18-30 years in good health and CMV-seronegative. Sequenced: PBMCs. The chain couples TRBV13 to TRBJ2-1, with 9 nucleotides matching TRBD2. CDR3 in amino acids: CASSLGASGNDEQFF. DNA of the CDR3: TGTGCCAGCAGCTTAGGGGCTAGCGGGAACGATGAGCAGTTCTTC. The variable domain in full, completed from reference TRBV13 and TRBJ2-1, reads AAGVIQSPRHLIKEKRETATLKCYPIPRHDTVYWYQQGPGQDPQFLISFYEKMQSDKGSIPDRFSAQQFSDYHSELNMSSLELGDSALYFCASSLGASGNDEQFFGPGTRLTVL.